This T cell receptor (beta chain) was retrieved from a study of blood T cells in healthy people across ages. This CDR3 is 14 amino acids long. Trimming shortened V by 2 bases and J by 6 bases, and 11 bases separated the two germline ends. CDR1 MGHRA and CDR2 YSYEKL come from the germline V gene. Broader study findings: Getting older went along with TCR beta diversity per million T cells dropping roughly linearly. Compared with aged donors, long-lived donors showed fewer expanded clones, suggesting selection.

Next came a second PCR, run for about 7 to 12 cycles, which used a sample-barcoded 5' primer along with a J-beta primer mix. Via MiXCR, TCRdb re-called the 5' RACE reads, giving one row per CDR3 protein. This sample carries roughly 1.6 million distinct CDR3 sequences, about 32% of them seen once, and the ten largest clones take approximately 10%. Turning to this clonotype: Its antigen remains unidentified.

The gene calls are TRBV4-1 and TRBJ1-5; tentatively, D is TRBD1 (6 bases). The sample consisted of blood. The sequence was obtained from a woman aged 25 to 39 in good health. The CDR3, as DNA: TGCGCCAGCAGCCAACCGGGGGCGGGTCAGCCCCAGCATTTT. This codes for CASSQPGAGQPQHF.